The clone carrying this T cell receptor (beta chain) was observed a single time. The CDR3 length is 14 residues. Per the germline V gene, CDR1 is MDHEN and CDR2 is SYDVKM. Trimming shortened V by 5 bases and J by 4 bases, and 9 bases separated the two germline ends. These data belong to a study of blood T cell repertoires in COVID-19. At the level of the study: From T cells, B-cell-depleted T cells, or PBMCs came the material, which was cDNA or gDNA.

Participant-given clinical history determined each cohort assignment. Under the authors' procedure: Amplification from reference gene primers served as the basis for estimated nucleated cell counts. Produced via immunoSEQ multiplex PCR; TCRdb's table is partial and in-frame only. V, J and clone size are those of that table, while D and trimming were read from the DNA. Of about 250,000 clones listed, 85% to 90% are singletons. This chain uses TRBV28 with TRBJ1-6, with a tentative D call TRBD1 (5 bases). The source of this sequence is a woman younger than 30 who had recovered from COVID-19. The material sequenced was PBMCs or T cells enriched from blood (not recorded which). CDR3 DNA: TGTGCCAGCAGTCCCAGGGTTTATAATTCACCCCTCCACTTT. It specifies CASSPRVYNSPLHF.